This T cell receptor beta chain was captured in a study of T cells expressing NK-cell markers. The V gene's germline CDR1 is MNHEY and CDR2 SVGAGI. This CDR3 contains 14 residues. One entry per CDR3 protein, without DNA, is what TCRdb gives after re-calling the 5' RACE reads. The sample features about 540,000 distinct CDR3 sequences, with 3.5% to 4.5% in its top ten. This chain joins TRBV6-5 and TRBJ2-6. The sample was blood T cells: a sorted CD56 or NKG2C T cell subset, CD4+ or CD8+ T cells, or bulk PBMC T cells (not recorded which). The origin of this receptor is a man aged 18 to 29 in good health. The CDR3 spells CASSYKSGANVLTF.